This T cell receptor beta chain is from a study of T cell changes during pregnancy in multiple sclerosis. Libraries were prepared by immunoSEQ multiplex PCR; TCRdb keeps only in-frame clonotypes and omits some of them. The table has roughly 86,000 clones, approximately 92% seen once. Only one count was recorded for this clone. V shed 4 bases and J 3 bases; nucleotides not matched to a gene: 5. Germline CDR1 is SQVTM and CDR2 is ANQGSEA. This CDR3 has 13 residues. The V call is TRBV29-1, the J call TRBJ2-7, with 8 bases lining up with TRBD1. Sequences were derived from peripheral blood, sampled in the first trimester of pregnancy. The source is a female donor with multiple sclerosis, enrolled in a pregnancy study. CDR3 nucleotide sequence: TGCAGCGTTGGAGGACAGGGTGGCTACGAGCAGTACTTC. It yields the protein CSVGGQGGYEQYF.